In its sample, the clone carrying this T cell receptor (beta chain) was seen a few times. Its antigen is not identified. Measured with immunoSEQ multiplex PCR; TCRdb has only the in-frame clones, and not every one. Here the sample spans about 22,000 clones, 55% to 80% being singletons. The unexposed donors gave CD4+ T cells in about 2011-2019, prior to COVID-19. After about 10 days of culture, CD4+ T cells were isolated. V shed 7 bases, J shed 2 bases, and the junction held 4 bases outside the gene matches. Germline values: CDR1 SQVTM, CDR2 ANQGSEA. This CDR3 comprises 13 residues. These data originate in a study of CD4 T cells in relation to SARS-CoV-2 and coronaviruses.

Specimen: CD4+ T cells from PBMCs, cultured in vitro. This chain joins TRBV29-1 and TRBJ1-3; 8 nucleotides align to TRBD1. The receptor was isolated from a human donor in good health. The CDR3 nucleotides are TGCAGCGGCCTACAGGGGGCTGGAAACACCATATATTTT. As protein: CSGLQGAGNTIYF.